These T cell receptor beta chains were read from a single sample in a study of blood T cell repertoires in COVID-19. Libraries were prepared by immunoSEQ multiplex PCR; TCRdb keeps only in-frame clonotypes and omits some of them. The sample consists of over 60,000 clones, roughly 92% of them appearing once. Sequencing input: peripheral blood. These receptors were obtained from a human donor in a cohort sampled during active COVID-19. Both conserved end residues are part of each CDR3. The order of the fields is D gene, J gene, clone size, V gene, CDR3 DNA, CDR3 protein. D genes are given only for firm matches. Rows may omit the clone size; those that give it use once, few, many or a size class.

D gene: TRBD2; J gene: TRBJ2-5; clone size: .; V gene: TRBV5-1; CDR3 DNA: TGCGCCAGCGGCGGGGGGGCCGGAGAGACCCAGTACTTC; CDR3 protein: CASGGGAGETQYF
D gene: TRBD1; J gene: TRBJ2-3; clone size: .; V gene: TRBV9; CDR3 DNA: TGTGCCAGCAGCGTAGAACAGGGGTATACAGATACGCAGTATTTT; CDR3 protein: CASSVEQGYTDTQYF
D gene: TRBD2; J gene: TRBJ2-2; clone size: .; V gene: TRBV11-2; CDR3 DNA: TGTGCCAGCAGCTTGGGACTAGCGGGCACCGGGGAGCTGTTTTTT; CDR3 protein: CASSLGLAGTGELFF
D gene: .; J gene: TRBJ1-5; clone size: once; V gene: TRBV28; CDR3 DNA: TGTGCCAGCAGGGCCGGGGTTCAGCCCCAGCATTTT; CDR3 protein: CASRAGVQPQHF
D gene: TRBD2; J gene: TRBJ2-5; clone size: .; V gene: TRBV4-2; CDR3 DNA: TGTGCCAGCAGCCAAGAGCCCCTAGCGGATCAAGAGACCCAGTACTTC; CDR3 protein: CASSQEPLADQETQYF
D gene: TRBD2; J gene: TRBJ2-3; clone size: once; V gene: TRBV9; CDR3 DNA: TGTGCCAGCAGCGGCTCGGGAGGTGTAGCAGATACGCAGTATTTT; CDR3 protein: CASSGSGGVADTQYF
D gene: .; J gene: TRBJ2-7; clone size: .; V gene: TRBV2; CDR3 DNA: TGTGCCAGCTCCCTCGGCTACGAGCAGTACTTC; CDR3 protein: CASSLGYEQYF
D gene: TRBD1; J gene: TRBJ2-7; clone size: .; V gene: TRBV28; CDR3 DNA: TGTGCCAGCAGCCATGGGGACAGGTCATTCTACGAGCAGTACTTC; CDR3 protein: CASSHGDRSFYEQYF
D gene: .; J gene: TRBJ2-5; clone size: .; V gene: TRBV3-1/TRBV3-2; CDR3 DNA: TGTGCCAGCAGCCACAATCAAGAGACCCAGTACTTC; CDR3 protein: CASSHNQETQYF
D gene: TRBD2; J gene: TRBJ2-7; clone size: once; V gene: TRBV27; CDR3 DNA: TGTGCCAGCAGCCGCAGGACTAGCGGGGGGGCGTACGAGCAGTACTTC; CDR3 protein: CASSRRTSGGAYEQYF
D gene: .; J gene: TRBJ1-6; clone size: .; V gene: TRBV11-1; CDR3 DNA: TGTGCCAGCAGCTTAGGAGGGTCTAATTCACCCCTCCACTTT; CDR3 protein: CASSLGGSNSPLHF
D gene: .; J gene: TRBJ2-4; clone size: .; V gene: TRBV28; CDR3 DNA: TGTGCCAGCAGTCCCCTAACCGGAAACATTCAGTACTTC; CDR3 protein: CASSPLTGNIQYF
D gene: .; J gene: TRBJ2-5; clone size: .; V gene: TRBV30; CDR3 DNA: TGTGCCTGGAGTGTTCAAGCGCAAGAGACCCAGTACTTC; CDR3 protein: CAWSVQAQETQYF
D gene: .; J gene: TRBJ2-5; clone size: .; V gene: TRBV6-5; CDR3 DNA: TGTGCCAGCAGTTCGGAGGGGAGGCAGACCCAGTACTTC; CDR3 protein: CASSSEGRQTQYF
D gene: .; J gene: TRBJ2-3; clone size: once; V gene: TRBV5-1; CDR3 DNA: TGCGCCAGCAGCCTAGTCACAGATACGCAGTATTTT; CDR3 protein: CASSLVTDTQYF
D gene: TRBD1; J gene: TRBJ1-6; clone size: .; V gene: TRBV7-2; CDR3 DNA: TGTGCCAGCAGCCCGGGGAGGACAGGGGGGTATTCACCCCTCCACTTT; CDR3 protein: CASSPGRTGGYSPLHF
D gene: .; J gene: TRBJ2-1; clone size: once; V gene: TRBV4-2; CDR3 DNA: TGTGCCAGCAGCCAAGATCGAGGGAGTGCCCCCAATGAGCAGTTCTTC; CDR3 protein: CASSQDRGSAPNEQFF
D gene: TRBD2; J gene: TRBJ2-3; clone size: .; V gene: TRBV7-2; CDR3 DNA: TGTGCCAGCAGCTTTACCGGGACTAGCCCCGCAGATACGCAGTATTTT; CDR3 protein: CASSFTGTSPADTQYF
D gene: .; J gene: TRBJ1-6; clone size: .; V gene: TRBV27; CDR3 DNA: TGTGCCAGCAGTTCCCCAGGGTGGAATTCACCCCTCCACTTT; CDR3 protein: CASSSPGWNSPLHF
D gene: .; J gene: TRBJ2-7; clone size: .; V gene: TRBV27; CDR3 DNA: TGTGCCAGCAGTTCAGGGGCTGCCTATTACGAGCAGTACTTC; CDR3 protein: CASSSGAAYYEQYF